This TCR beta chain was recorded in a study of shared clonotypes between healthy human individuals. Using immunoSEQ multiplex PCR, the repertoire was profiled, and TCRdb retains in-frame clones only, with some absent. Altogether around 620,000 clones are present, approximately 95% being singletons, with the ten largest covering about 0.11%. It was CD45RO-negative cells, positively selected for CCR7, that made up naive CD8 cells, with terminally differentiated effector memory CD45RA+ cells excluded. The germline CDR1 and CDR2 sequences are MNHEY and SMNVEV (reference sequence). There are 16 residues in the CDR3. Trimming removed 7 bases from V and 2 bases from J, with 20 bases in between.

The receptor was isolated from a woman aged 30 to 39 in good health. The V and J genes are TRBV27 and TRBJ1-1, with D perhaps matching TRBD1 (6 bases). The specimen was naive CD8+ T cells sorted from blood. Written as DNA, the CDR3 is TGTGCCAGCATGTACGGGGGGCCGATATTAAACACTGAAGCTTTCTTT. This gives the protein CASMYGGPILNTEAFF.